This entry lists 18 T cell receptor beta chains sequenced from one sample in a study of blood T cell repertoires in COVID-19 (dated by TCRdb to 2020 to 2021). Library method: the immunoSEQ multiplex PCR assay. TCRdb provides this immuneACCESS table in a form limited to in-frame rearrangements. Some clones are lacking; in checked studies, under half of them reflect an unresolved V gene, and why the rest are absent is not known. The sample data list more than 300,000 clones, and about 83% of these were observed just once. 1.6% of the sample goes to the ten largest clones. Specimen: peripheral blood. The receptor source for this set is a woman aged 50 to 65 with acute or convalescent COVID-19.

This sequence joins TRBV2 and TRBJ1-4; D is ambiguous. This CDR3 has 14 amino acids. Trimming stripped 8 bases from V and 8 bases from J, with 18 bases between. Germline V lookup: CDR1 SNHLY, CDR2 FYNNEI. Written as DNA, the CDR3 is TGTGCCAGCTTAAAAGAGAGGCTAAGGGAAAAACTGTTTTTT. It codes for CASLKERLREKLFF. Supplemented by reference TRBV2 and TRBJ1-4, the full variable domain reads EPEVTQTPSHQVTQMGQEVILRCVPISNHLYFYWYRQILGQKVEFLVSFYNNEISEKSEIFDDQFSVERPDGSNFTLKIRSTKLEDSAMYFCASLKERLREKLFFGSGTQLSVL.

The chain combines TRBV28 with TRBJ2-7; TRBD1 matches 8 bases. CDR1 is MDHEN, CDR2 SYDVKM, per germline. V trimming: 3 bases; J trimming: 3 bases; junction bases outside the gene matches: 7. This CDR3 region has 15 residues. DNA of the CDR3: TGTGCCAGCAGTTTTGCCGGGACAGGAAACTACGAGCAGTACTTC. It is translated as CASSFAGTGNYEQYF.

CDR3 loop: CASSPSRESVSNEQFF. CDR3 coding DNA: TGTGCCAGCTCCCCGAGCCGGGAGAGCGTATCGAACGAGCAGTTCTTC. This sequence joins TRBV18 and TRBJ2-1; possibly TRBD2 for D (6 bases). CDR3 size: 16 residues. Germline values: CDR1 KGHSH, CDR2 LQKENI. Trimming left V 6 bases short and J 10 bases short, with 25 bases between.

This clone was seen a single time. This chain links TRBV10-1 with TRBJ1-1, with no clear D. Trimming pared 8 bases from V and 9 bases from J, leaving 19 bases between. The CDR3 contains 13 residues. Per germline, CDR1 WNHNN and CDR2 SYGVQD (reference sequence). CDR3 in amino acids: CASGFWMAGKAFF. CDR3 DNA sequence: TGCGCCAGCGGCTTCTGGATGGCGGGGAAAGCTTTCTTT.

The chain uses TRBV11-2 and TRBJ1-2, with 7 bases matching TRBD1. CDR1 SGHAT and CDR2 FQNNGV come from the germline V gene. V shed 5 bases, J shed 5 bases, and the junction held 14 bases outside the gene matches. The CDR3 sequence is 16 residues long. CDR3 in amino acids: CASSDLQGPQKYGYTF. Written as DNA, the CDR3 is TGTGCCAGCAGCGACTTACAGGGGCCCCAAAAGTATGGCTACACCTTC.

The chain carries TRBV24-1 and TRBJ1-2, with unresolved D. The CDR3 sequence is 14 residues long. The germline V gene has CDR1 KGHDR and CDR2 SFDVKD. V lost 0 bases and J 6 bases, leaving 10 bases between the germline ends. This chain's CDR3 is CATSDLWGGDGYTF. The CDR3 region has the DNA TGTGCCACCAGTGATTTGTGGGGAGGAGATGGCTACACCTTC.

The rearrangement uses TRBV6-5 and TRBJ1-2; D possibly corresponds to TRBD1 (6 bases). Germline CDR1 reads MNHEY; CDR2 reads SVGAGI. The CDR3 runs to 13 residues. Trimming pared 6 bases from V and 4 bases from J, leaving 12 bases between. The chain's CDR3 is CASRLGQFYGYTF. The CDR3, as DNA: TGTGCCAGCAGACTCGGACAGTTCTATGGCTACACCTTC.

As concerns this clone: The junction does not match germline at one end; this may be a read error. The chain employs TRBV7-9 and TRBJ2-7, with 11 bases fitting TRBD2. This CDR3 is 15 amino acids long. Germline V gene sequence: CDR1 SEHNR, CDR2 FQNEAQ (reference sequence). DNA of the CDR3: TGTGCCAGCCGCTTAGCGGGAGGGCCTCTATACGAGCAGTACTTC. This gives the protein CASRLAGGPLYEQYF. The whole variable domain, remainder taken from reference TRBV7-9 and TRBJ2-7, is DTGVSQNPRHKITKRGQNVTFRCDPISEHNRLYWYRQTLGQGPEFLTYFQNEAQLEKSRLLSDRFSAERPKGSFSTLEIQRTEQGDSAMYLCASRLAGGPLYEQYFGPGTRLTVT.

This clone came up once. The chain joins TRBV6-5 to TRBJ2-7; the D gene is possibly TRBD1 (6 bases). CDR1 and CDR2 from the germline V gene are MNHEY and SVGAGI. CDR3 length: 15 residues. V was clipped by 7 bases and J by 6 bases, with 22 bases between them. CDR3 sequence (DNA): TGTGCCAGCATGGCCGGAAAAGCTGGGACATCCGAGCAGTACTTC. It translates to CASMAGKAGTSEQYF.

This clone was detected many times. The chain is built from TRBV28 and TRBJ1-6, with TRBD1 identical over 10 bases. The CDR3 is made up of 16 amino acids. V lost 4 bases, J lost 3 bases, and 3 bases stayed unmatched. The germline V gene has CDR1 MDHEN and CDR2 SYDVKM. In DNA form, the CDR3 reads TGTGCCAGCAGTTCAGGACAGGGGGGCTATAATTCACCCCTCCACTTT. It translates to CASSSGQGGYNSPLHF. The full variable domain, in which reference TRBV28 and TRBJ1-6 provide the parts outside the CDR3, is DVKVTQSSRYLVKRTGEKVFLECVQDMDHENMFWYRQDPGLGLRLIYFSYDVKMKEKGDIPEGYSVSREKKERFSLILESASTNQTSMYLCASSSGQGGYNSPLHFGNGTRLTVT.

The gene calls are TRBV7-2 and TRBJ2-7, with 11 bases aligning to TRBD2. The CDR3 has 18 residues. Germline V lookup: CDR1 SGHTA, CDR2 FQGNSA. Germline trimming cut 3 bases from V and 0 bases from J; bases unmatched to any gene: 10. CDR3 DNA sequence: TGTGCCAGCAGCTTCCCTAAACTAGCGGGGGTTAGCTCCTACGAGCAGTACTTC. Translation: CASSFPKLAGVSSYEQYF.

DNA for the CDR3: TGTGCCAGCAGTGGGGGGACAGGGGGCAAGGATGAGCAGTTCTTC. Translation: CASSGGTGGKDEQFF. V is TRBV2 and J is TRBJ2-1; 12 positions match TRBD1. From germline, CDR1 is SNHLY and CDR2 FYNNEI. The CDR3 runs to 15 residues. V shed 4 bases, J shed 8 bases, and the junction held 6 bases outside the gene matches.

Here the CDR3 reads CASSVGTEAEQYF. The DNA of the CDR3 is TGTGCCAGCAGCGTCGGGACTGAGGCCGAGCAGTACTTC. The rearrangement joins TRBV7-3 to TRBJ2-7; the D gene is possibly TRBD2 (6 bases). Deletions cut 5 bases from V and 6 bases from J, with 14 bases between. Germline lookup yields CDR1 SGHTA and CDR2 FQGTGA. The CDR3 is made up of 13 amino acids.

This clone was seen just once. V and J are TRBV5-1 and TRBJ2-7, with D perhaps TRBD2 (5 bases). V lost 5 bases, J lost 3 bases, and 15 bases lay in between. Germline V gene data show CDR1 as SGHRS and CDR2 as YFSETQ. The CDR3 is 14 residues long. CDR3 bases: TGCGCCAGCAGTACAGCGGACTTCCTCTACGAGCAGTACTTC. It is translated as CASSTADFLYEQYF.

This chain connects TRBV21-1 to TRBJ1-5. TRBV21-1 is recorded as a pseudogene. This CDR3 has 16 amino acids. CDR3 bases: TGTGCCAGCAGCCACCCCCAGAGGGAGGGGTATCAGCCCCAGCATTTT. Protein: CASSHPQREGYQPQHF.

This sequence joins TRBV5-3 and TRBJ1-2; a possible D gene is TRBD1 (6 bases). TRBV5-3 is reported as an ORF; its role is uncertain. V was cut by 2 bases and J by 9 bases, with 14 bases left in between. CDR3 length: 13 residues. The CDR3 DNA is TGTGCCAGAAGCTTCACAGGGTTTGTTAGCTACACCTTC. Amino acid sequence: CARSFTGFVSYTF.

This chain connects TRBV18 to TRBJ2-7; D might be TRBD2 (5 bases). V dropped 1 base and J dropped 6 bases, with 10 bases sitting between them. CDR1 KGHSH and CDR2 LQKENI come from the germline V gene. The CDR3 is 13 residues long. The DNA of the CDR3 is TGTGCCAGCTCACCACGGGAGCGTCTCGAGCAGTACTTC. Amino acid sequence: CASSPRERLEQYF.

V gene TRBV24-1 combines with J gene TRBJ1-2, with D perhaps matching TRBD1 (5 bases). The CDR3 is made up of 12 amino acids. Trimming cost V 7 bases and J 7 bases, with 12 bases left between them. The germline V gene has CDR1 KGHDR and CDR2 SFDVKD. As DNA, the CDR3 is TGTGCCACCAGGGATGCCGGGGGTGGCTACACCTTC. Translation gives CATRDAGGGYTF.